These 18 T cell receptor beta chains originate from one sample sequenced in a study of blood T cell repertoires in COVID-19. Data came from immunoSEQ multiplex PCR; TCRdb stores just in-frame clones and leaves some out. The sample has approximately 280,000 clones; 85% to 90% are singletons. The sequenced sample consisted of peripheral blood. The source of these receptors is a middle-aged man with acute or convalescent COVID-19.

The rearrangement joins TRBV10-3 to TRBJ2-7, with 9 nucleotides matching TRBD1. The CDR3 contains 14 residues. Germline V gene sequence: CDR1 ENHRY, CDR2 SYGVKD. V dropped 5 bases and J dropped 3; count of bases not matched to a gene: 5. The CDR3 DNA is TGTGCCATCAGTCCCGGGACAGGGATCTACGAGCAGTACTTC. Its translation is CAISPGTGIYEQYF.

The rearrangement links TRBV19 to TRBJ1-2; TRBD1 aligns across 8 bases. CDR3 length: 16 residues. The germline V gene encodes CDR1 LNHDA and CDR2 SQIVND (reference sequence). V shed 7 bases and J 5 bases; nucleotides not matched to a gene: 15. The CDR3 DNA follows: TGTGCCAGTACCTCGACAGGGGAAGGTTTTGTATATGGCTACACCTTC. Translation gives CASTSTGEGFVYGYTF. The full variable domain, its missing parts supplied by reference TRBV19 and TRBJ1-2, is DGGITQSPKYLFRKEGQNVTLSCEQNLNHDAMYWYRQDPGQGLRLIYYSQIVNDFQKGDIAEGYSVSREKKESFPLTVTSAQKNPTAFYLCASTSTGEGFVYGYTFGSGTRLTVV.

The V call is TRBV5-1, the J call TRBJ1-2, with TRBD1 as a possible D gene (6 bases). Germline assignment: CDR1 SGHRS and CDR2 YFSETQ. Trimming stripped 1 base from V and 1 base from J, with 11 bases between. The CDR3 contains 15 residues. CDR3 sequence: CASSLTGTSNYGYTF. The DNA for the CDR3 is TGCGCCAGCAGCTTGACAGGGACGAGTAACTATGGCTACACCTTC.

V usage is TRBV6-5 and J usage is TRBJ1-1, with D possibly matching TRBD1 (5 bases). Germline values: CDR1 MNHEY, CDR2 SVGAGI. V shed 2 bases and J shed 7 bases, with 11 bases lying between them. This CDR3 spans 13 amino acids. The CDR3 nucleotides read TGTGCCAGCAGTTACGACAGACCTGGTGAAGCTTTCTTT. Amino acids: CASSYDRPGEAFF.

CDR3 sequence reads: CAWSDPLEGDEQYF. The CDR3 DNA reads as TGTGCCTGGAGTGATCCCTTGGAGGGAGACGAGCAGTACTTC. The chain joins TRBV30 to TRBJ2-7; tentatively, D is TRBD2 (6 bases). The V and J ends lost 1 base and 5 bases respectively, with 15 bases between them. This CDR3 comprises 14 residues. CDR1 and CDR2 from the germline V gene are GTSNPN and SVGIG (reference sequence).

The chain uses TRBV10-1 and TRBJ2-3, with D tentatively TRBD2 (7 bases). The CDR3 runs 16 residues. V was trimmed by 0 bases and J by 5 bases, leaving 15 bases between them. CDR1 and CDR2 (germline): WNHNN, SYGVQD (reference sequence). CDR3 DNA: TGCGCCAGCAGTGAGTCTGGGGGGGGGCCGAGAGATACGCAGTATTTT. It codes for CASSESGGGPRDTQYF.

This clone was found a few times. The chain combines TRBV4-2 with TRBJ1-6; no clear D gene. The CDR3 consists of 15 residues. The germline V gene encodes CDR1 LGHNA and CDR2 YNFKEQ. Trimming left V 4 bases short and J 0 bases short, with 7 bases between. The DNA for the CDR3 is TGTGCCAGCAGCCGGGAGAGCTCCTATAATTCACCCCTCCACTTT. Protein: CASSRESSYNSPLHF.

The V call is TRBV12-3 or TRBV12-4, the J call TRBJ2-7; 8 bases align to TRBD2. The CDR3 sequence is 13 residues long. J gave up 2 bases and V 7 bases, and 4 bases lay outside the gene matches. CDR3 in DNA: TGTGCCAGCACCGGGGGGGTTACCTACGAGCAGTACTTC. Translated, it gives CASTGGVTYEQYF.

The chain combines TRBV7-7 with TRBJ2-3; D possibly corresponds to TRBD2 (6 bases). This CDR3 is 15 amino acids long. From germline, CDR1 is SSHAT and CDR2 FNYEAQ (reference sequence). Trimming left V 5 bases short and J 2 bases short, with 14 bases between. CDR3 nucleotides: TGTGCCAGCAGCCCTGGGACTCCCGCCACAGATACGCAGTATTTT. The encoded protein is CASSPGTPATDTQYF.

This clone was detected once. The rearrangement uses TRBV7-2 and TRBJ1-2; TRBD1 is a possible D gene (5 bases). CDR3 length equals 13 residues. V lost 7 bases to trimming and J lost 4 bases, with 13 bases between them. Per germline, CDR1 SGHTA and CDR2 FQGNSA. CDR3 in DNA: TGTGCCAGCACCACGGGGGGATCCTATGGCTACACCTTC. This codes for CASTTGGSYGYTF.

J is TRBJ1-2 and V is TRBV9; tentative D call: TRBD1 (6 bases). V was cut by 0 bases and J by 8 bases, with 11 bases left in between. The V gene's germline CDR1 is SGDLS and CDR2 YYNGEE. The CDR3 has 13 residues. For the CDR3, the DNA is TGTGCCAGCAGCGTAGGGGACATGGGAGGCTACACCTTC. Protein product: CASSVGDMGGYTF.

The chain is built from TRBV11-2 and TRBJ2-7; perhaps TRBD1 as D (6 bases). This CDR3 comprises 14 residues. Germline V gives CDR1 SGHAT, CDR2 FQNNGV. V was clipped by 2 bases and J by 3 bases, with 11 bases between them. The CDR3 DNA is TGTGCCAGCAGCTTATCCGGACAGCTCTACGAGCAGTACTTC. Amino acids: CASSLSGQLYEQYF. Variable domain in full (rest from reference TRBV11-2 and TRBJ2-7): EAGVAQSPRYKIIEKRQSVAFWCNPISGHATLYWYQQILGQGPKLLIQFQNNGVVDDSQLPKDRFSAERLKGVDSTLKIQPAKLEDSAVYLCASSLSGQLYEQYFGPGTRLTVT.

A single count supports this clone. V and J are TRBV30 and TRBJ1-2; TRBD1 aligns across 9 bases. Germline values: CDR1 GTSNPN, CDR2 SVGIG (reference sequence). V lost 7 bases and J lost 7; bases outside the gene matches: 10. The CDR3 contains 13 residues. The CDR3 reads CASSLDRGIGYTF. In nucleotides, the CDR3 is TGTGCCTCCTCGCTAGACAGGGGGATTGGCTACACCTTC.

The chain has TRBV11-3 and TRBJ2-2, with D possibly being TRBD2 (5 bases). The CDR3 has 14 amino acids. V was pared by 5 bases and J by 4 bases, with 11 bases between. Germline V gives CDR1 SGHNT, CDR2 YENEEA. In DNA, the CDR3 is TGTGCCAGCAGCACCCGTCGGGGCACCGGGGAGCTGTTTTTT. This translates into CASSTRRGTGELFF.

The chain is built from TRBV21-1 and TRBJ1-2. TRBV21-1 is reported as a pseudogene. CDR3 size: 14 residues. The CDR3, as DNA: TGTGCCAGCAGCAAAGGGGAGGGAAACTATGGCTACACCTTC. Protein product: CASSKGEGNYGYTF.

The chain has TRBV5-1 and TRBJ2-1; 7 positions agree with TRBD1. The CDR3 spans 13 residues. The V gene's germline CDR1 is SGHRS and CDR2 YFSETQ. Trimming cost V 3 bases and J 3 bases; bases outside gene matches: 0. CDR3 sequence (DNA): TGCGCCAGCAGCTGGGACAGCTACAATGAGCAGTTCTTC. It codes for CASSWDSYNEQFF.

The J gene is TRBJ1-6, the V gene TRBV11-2; D remains ambiguous. The CDR3 is 12 residues long. Trimming stripped 5 bases from V and 11 bases from J, with 10 bases between. Germline lookup yields CDR1 SGHAT and CDR2 FQNNGV. In DNA, the CDR3 is TGTGCCAGCAGCGCCGACCGGGCACCCCTCCACTTT. Translated: CASSADRAPLHF.

This chain joins TRBV7-9 and TRBJ1-3; 7 bases are shared with TRBD1. Per the germline V gene, CDR1 is SEHNR and CDR2 is FQNEAQ (reference sequence). The CDR3 covers 14 residues. With 6 bases clipped from V and 9 bases from J, the junction kept 11 bases outside the gene matches. In nucleotides, the CDR3 is TGTGCCAGCAGACGGGACGTAGGGGGCGGCACCATATATTTT. This translates into CASRRDVGGGTIYF.